Given below is one T cell receptor (beta chain) in context. These data come from a study of blood T cell repertoires in COVID-19. The V end lost 7 bases, the J end lost 3 bases, and 15 bases lay between the germline ends. The CDR3 is 14 residues long. The V gene's germline CDR1 is LNHDA and CDR2 SQIVND (reference sequence). TCRdb's copy holds only in-frame clones and misses some; the assay was immunoSEQ multiplex PCR. The sample carries 140,000 or so clones, over 80% recorded once. What was sequenced was peripheral blood. The sequence was obtained from a woman of 80 years or more with acute or convalescent COVID-19. This chain connects TRBV19 to TRBJ1-1; no definite D call. CDR3 coding DNA: TGTGCCAGTACCCCGGACGGGCGGGACACTGAAGCTTTCTTT. Translated: CASTPDGRDTEAFF.